The T cell receptor beta chain described here comes from a study of response to subunit inactivated influenza vaccine. TCRdb ran MiXCR on the RT-PCR reads and lists one entry per CDR3 protein. The table has about 480,000 distinct CDR3 sequences, approximately 24% seen once. The CDR3 runs 14 residues. Trimming left V 3 bases short and J 1 base short, with 12 bases between. Germline assignment: CDR1 DFQATT and CDR2 SNEGSKA (reference sequence). This chain links TRBV20-1 with TRBJ2-5, with D unclear. The TCR was taken from a man between 50 and 59 years old who received an inactivated influenza vaccine. The specimen was CD4+ T cells sorted from PBMCs, collected roughly 5 days after vaccination. The CDR3 sequence is CSARRPQRQETQYF. CDR3 sequence (DNA): TGCAGTGCTAGGAGACCTCAACGCCAAGAGACCCAGTACTTC.